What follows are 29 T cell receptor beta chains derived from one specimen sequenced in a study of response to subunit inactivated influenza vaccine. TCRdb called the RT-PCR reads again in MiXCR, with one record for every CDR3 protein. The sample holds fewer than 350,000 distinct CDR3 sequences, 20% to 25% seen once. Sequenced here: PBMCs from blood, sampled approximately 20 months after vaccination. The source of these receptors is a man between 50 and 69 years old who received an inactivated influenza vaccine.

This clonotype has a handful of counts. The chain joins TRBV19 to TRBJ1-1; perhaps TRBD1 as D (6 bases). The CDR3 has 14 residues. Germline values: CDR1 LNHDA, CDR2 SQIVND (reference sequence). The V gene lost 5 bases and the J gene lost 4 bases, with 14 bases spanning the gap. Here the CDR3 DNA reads TGTGCCAGTAGTCCGGCAACAGGGACCACTGAAGCTTTCTTT. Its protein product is CASSPATGTTEAFF.

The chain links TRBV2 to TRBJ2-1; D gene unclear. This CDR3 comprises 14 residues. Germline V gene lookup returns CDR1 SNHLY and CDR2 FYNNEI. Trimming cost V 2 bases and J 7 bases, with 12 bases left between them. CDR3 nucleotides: TGTGCCAGCAGTGAATCTGGACCCCTAAATGAGCAGTTCTTC. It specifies CASSESGPLNEQFF.

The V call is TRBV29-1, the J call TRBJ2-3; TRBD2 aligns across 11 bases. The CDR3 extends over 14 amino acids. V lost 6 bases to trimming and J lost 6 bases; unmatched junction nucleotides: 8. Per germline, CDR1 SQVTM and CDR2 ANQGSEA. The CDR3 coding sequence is TGCAGCGTAAAGCGACTAGCGGGGATCGATACGCAGTATTTT. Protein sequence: CSVKRLAGIDTQYF.

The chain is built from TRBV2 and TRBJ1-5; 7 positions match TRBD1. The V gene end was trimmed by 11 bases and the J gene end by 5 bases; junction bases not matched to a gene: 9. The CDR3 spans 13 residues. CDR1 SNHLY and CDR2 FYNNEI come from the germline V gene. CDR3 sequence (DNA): TGTGCCGGGGGGACAGTCCCCCATCAGCCCCAGCATTTT. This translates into CAGGTVPHQPQHF.

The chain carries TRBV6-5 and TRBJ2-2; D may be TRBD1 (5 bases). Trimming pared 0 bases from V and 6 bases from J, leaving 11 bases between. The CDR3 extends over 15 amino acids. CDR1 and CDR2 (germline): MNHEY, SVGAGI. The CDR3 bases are TGTGCCAGCAGTTACTCCAGGGAAACTGCCGGGGAGCTGTTTTTT. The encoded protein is CASSYSRETAGELFF.

DNA of the CDR3: TGTGCCAGCAACATTAGACAGGGGGGCAACTACGAGCAGTACTTC. As protein: CASNIRQGGNYEQYF. V is TRBV6-1 and J is TRBJ2-7; 9 nucleotides line up with TRBD1. This CDR3 contains 15 residues. Trimming took 7 bases from V and 3 from J; bases not matched to a gene: 10. Germline V gene lookup returns CDR1 MNHNS and CDR2 SASEGT.

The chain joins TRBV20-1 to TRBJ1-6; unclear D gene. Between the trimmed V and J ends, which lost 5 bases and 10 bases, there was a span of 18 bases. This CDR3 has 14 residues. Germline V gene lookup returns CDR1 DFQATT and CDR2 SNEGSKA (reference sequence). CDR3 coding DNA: TGCAGTGCTCAGGATGACTTACCACGGTCACCCCTCCACTTT. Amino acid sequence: CSAQDDLPRSPLHF.

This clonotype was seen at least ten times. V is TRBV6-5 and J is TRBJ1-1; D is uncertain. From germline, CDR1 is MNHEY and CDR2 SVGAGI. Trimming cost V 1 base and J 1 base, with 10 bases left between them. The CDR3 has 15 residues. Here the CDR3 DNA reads TGTGCCAGCAGTTACTTCGGGTCGGGGAACACTGAAGCTTTCTTT. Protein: CASSYFGSGNTEAFF.

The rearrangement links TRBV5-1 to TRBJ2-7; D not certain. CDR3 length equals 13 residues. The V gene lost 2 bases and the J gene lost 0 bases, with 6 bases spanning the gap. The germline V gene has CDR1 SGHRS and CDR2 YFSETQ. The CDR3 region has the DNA TGCGCCAGCAGCTTTCTGGACTCCTACGAGCAGTACTTC. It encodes CASSFLDSYEQYF.

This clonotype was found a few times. CDR3 bases: TGTGCCAGCTCACCACCGAACAGGGGCATGGACCCCTACGAGCAGTACTTC. It specifies CASSPPNRGMDPYEQYF. The rearrangement uses TRBV18 and TRBJ2-7; TRBD1 matches 7 bases. The CDR3 runs to 17 residues. The J segment lost 2 bases and the V segment lost 0 bases, leaving 10 bases of the junction unmatched. Germline values: CDR1 KGHSH, CDR2 LQKENI.

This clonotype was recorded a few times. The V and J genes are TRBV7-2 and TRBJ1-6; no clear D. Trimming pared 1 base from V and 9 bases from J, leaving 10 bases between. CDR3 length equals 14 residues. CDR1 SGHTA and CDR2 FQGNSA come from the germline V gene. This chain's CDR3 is CASSLGPDGSPLHF. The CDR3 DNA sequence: TGTGCCAGCAGCTTAGGTCCGGACGGTTCACCCCTCCACTTT.

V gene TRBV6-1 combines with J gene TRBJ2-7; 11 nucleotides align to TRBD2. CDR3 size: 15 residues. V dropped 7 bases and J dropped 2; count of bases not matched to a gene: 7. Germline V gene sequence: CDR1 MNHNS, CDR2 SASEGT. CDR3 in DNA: TGTGCCAGCAACCAAGGACTAGCGGGTACCTACGAGCAGTACTTC. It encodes CASNQGLAGTYEQYF.

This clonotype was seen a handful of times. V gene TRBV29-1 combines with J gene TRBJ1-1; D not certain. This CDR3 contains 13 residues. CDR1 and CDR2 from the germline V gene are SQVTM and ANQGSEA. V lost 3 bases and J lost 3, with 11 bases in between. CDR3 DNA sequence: TGCAGCGTTGAGAGGAGGGTGGACACTGAAGCTTTCTTT. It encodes CSVERRVDTEAFF.

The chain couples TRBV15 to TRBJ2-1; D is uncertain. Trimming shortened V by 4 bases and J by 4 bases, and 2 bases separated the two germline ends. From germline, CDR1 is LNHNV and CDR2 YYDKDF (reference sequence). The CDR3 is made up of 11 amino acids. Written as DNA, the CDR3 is TGTGCCACCAGCAAGTACAATGAGCAGTTCTTC. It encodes CATSKYNEQFF.

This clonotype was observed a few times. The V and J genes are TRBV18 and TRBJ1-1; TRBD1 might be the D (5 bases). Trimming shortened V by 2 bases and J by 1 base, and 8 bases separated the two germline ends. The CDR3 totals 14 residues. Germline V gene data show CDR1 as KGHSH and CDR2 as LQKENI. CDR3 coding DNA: TGTGCCAGCTCACCAGTGAGGGGGAACACTGAAGCTTTCTTT. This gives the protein CASSPVRGNTEAFF.

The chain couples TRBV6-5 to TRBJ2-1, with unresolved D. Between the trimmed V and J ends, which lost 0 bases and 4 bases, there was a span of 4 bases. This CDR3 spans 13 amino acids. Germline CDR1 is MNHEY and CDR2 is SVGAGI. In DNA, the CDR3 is TGTGCCAGCAGTTACTCGAAATACAATGAGCAGTTCTTC. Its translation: CASSYSKYNEQFF.

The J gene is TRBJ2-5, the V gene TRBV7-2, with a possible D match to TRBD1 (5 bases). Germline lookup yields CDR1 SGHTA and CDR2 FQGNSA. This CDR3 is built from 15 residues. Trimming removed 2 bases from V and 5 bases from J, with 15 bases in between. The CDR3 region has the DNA TGTGCCAGCAGCTTACAGACGGGCAAGGGGGAGACCCAGTACTTC. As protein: CASSLQTGKGETQYF.

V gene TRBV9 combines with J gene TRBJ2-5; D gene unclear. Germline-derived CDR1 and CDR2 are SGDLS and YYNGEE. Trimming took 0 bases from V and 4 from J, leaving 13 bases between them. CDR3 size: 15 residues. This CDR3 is CASSVAGSQVETQYF. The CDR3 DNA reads TGTGCCAGCAGCGTAGCTGGATCCCAGGTAGAGACCCAGTACTTC.

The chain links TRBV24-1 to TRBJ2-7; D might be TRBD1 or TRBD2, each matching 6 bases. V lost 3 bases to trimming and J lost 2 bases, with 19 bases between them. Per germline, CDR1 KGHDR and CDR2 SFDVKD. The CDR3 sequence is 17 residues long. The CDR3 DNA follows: TGTGCCACCAGTGATCTACCACCGGGGGCAACAACCTACGAGCAGTACTTC. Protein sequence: CATSDLPPGATTYEQYF.

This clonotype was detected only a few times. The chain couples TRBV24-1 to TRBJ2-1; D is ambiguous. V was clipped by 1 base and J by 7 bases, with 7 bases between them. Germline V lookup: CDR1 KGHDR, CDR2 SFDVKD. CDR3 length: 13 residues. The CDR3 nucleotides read TGTGCCACCAGTGATTTAGGAGCGAATGAGCAGTTCTTC. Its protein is CATSDLGANEQFF.

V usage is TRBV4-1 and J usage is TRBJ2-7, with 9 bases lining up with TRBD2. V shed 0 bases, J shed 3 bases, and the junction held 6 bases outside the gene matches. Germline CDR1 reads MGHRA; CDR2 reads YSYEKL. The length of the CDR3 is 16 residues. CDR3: CASSQDLPSGVYEQYF. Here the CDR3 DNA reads TGCGCCAGCAGCCAAGATCTCCCTAGCGGGGTCTACGAGCAGTACTTC.

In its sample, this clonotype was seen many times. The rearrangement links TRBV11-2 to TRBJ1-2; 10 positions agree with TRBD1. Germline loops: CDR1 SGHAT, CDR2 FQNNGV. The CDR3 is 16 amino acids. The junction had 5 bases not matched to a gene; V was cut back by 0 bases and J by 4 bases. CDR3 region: CASSLDRGDRGYGYTF. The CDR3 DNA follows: TGTGCCAGCAGCTTAGATCGGGGGGACAGGGGCTATGGCTACACCTTC. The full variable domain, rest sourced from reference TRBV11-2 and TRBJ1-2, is EAGVAQSPRYKIIEKRQSVAFWCNPISGHATLYWYQQILGQGPKLLIQFQNNGVVDDSQLPKDRFSAERLKGVDSTLKIQPAKLEDSAVYLCASSLDRGDRGYGYTFGSGTRLTVV.

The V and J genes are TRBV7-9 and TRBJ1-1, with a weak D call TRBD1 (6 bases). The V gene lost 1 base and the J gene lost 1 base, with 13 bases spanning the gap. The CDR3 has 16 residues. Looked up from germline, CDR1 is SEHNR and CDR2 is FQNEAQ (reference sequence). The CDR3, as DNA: TGTGCCAGCAGCTTAGTCACAGGGCTTACGAACACTGAAGCTTTCTTT. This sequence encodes CASSLVTGLTNTEAFF.

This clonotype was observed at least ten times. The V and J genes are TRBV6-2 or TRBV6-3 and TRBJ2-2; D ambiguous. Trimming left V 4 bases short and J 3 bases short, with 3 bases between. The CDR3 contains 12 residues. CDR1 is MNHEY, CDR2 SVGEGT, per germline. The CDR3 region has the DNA TGTGCCAGCAGTTCATACACCGGGGAGCTGTTTTTT. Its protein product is CASSSYTGELFF.

CDR3 protein: CATQGRGHEQFF. DNA of the CDR3: TGTGCCACCCAAGGCAGAGGCCATGAGCAGTTCTTC. This chain joins TRBV24-1 and TRBJ2-1; D is unclear. The CDR3 contains 12 residues. Trimming took 9 bases from V and 8 from J, leaving 13 bases between them. Per germline, CDR1 KGHDR and CDR2 SFDVKD.

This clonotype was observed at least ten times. The CDR3 reads CSASEGREGNTIYF. Here the CDR3 DNA reads TGCAGTGCTAGTGAGGGGAGAGAAGGAAACACCATATATTTT. The chain joins TRBV20-1 to TRBJ1-3; D is possibly TRBD1 (5 bases). V was pared by 3 bases and J by 4 bases, with 13 bases between. Germline V CDR1 and CDR2: DFQATT, SNEGSKA (reference sequence). The CDR3 is 14 residues long.

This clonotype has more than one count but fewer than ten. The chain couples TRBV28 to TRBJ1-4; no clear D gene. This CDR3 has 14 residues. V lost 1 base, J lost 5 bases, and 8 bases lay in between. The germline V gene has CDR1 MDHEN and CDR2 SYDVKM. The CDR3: CASSLLAGNEKLFF. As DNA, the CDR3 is TGTGCCAGCAGTTTATTGGCGGGAAATGAAAAACTGTTTTTT.

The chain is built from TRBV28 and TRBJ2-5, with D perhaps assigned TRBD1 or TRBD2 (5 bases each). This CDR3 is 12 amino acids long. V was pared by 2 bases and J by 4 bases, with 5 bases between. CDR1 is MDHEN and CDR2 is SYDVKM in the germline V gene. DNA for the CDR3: TGTGCCAGCAGTTTAGGGACAGAGACCCAGTACTTC. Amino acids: CASSLGTETQYF.

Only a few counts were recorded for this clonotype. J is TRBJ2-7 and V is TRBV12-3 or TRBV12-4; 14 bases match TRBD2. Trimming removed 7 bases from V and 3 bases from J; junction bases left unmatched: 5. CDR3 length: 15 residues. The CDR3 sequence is CASTMTSGRVYEQYF. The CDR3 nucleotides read TGTGCCAGCACCATGACTAGCGGGAGGGTCTACGAGCAGTACTTC.